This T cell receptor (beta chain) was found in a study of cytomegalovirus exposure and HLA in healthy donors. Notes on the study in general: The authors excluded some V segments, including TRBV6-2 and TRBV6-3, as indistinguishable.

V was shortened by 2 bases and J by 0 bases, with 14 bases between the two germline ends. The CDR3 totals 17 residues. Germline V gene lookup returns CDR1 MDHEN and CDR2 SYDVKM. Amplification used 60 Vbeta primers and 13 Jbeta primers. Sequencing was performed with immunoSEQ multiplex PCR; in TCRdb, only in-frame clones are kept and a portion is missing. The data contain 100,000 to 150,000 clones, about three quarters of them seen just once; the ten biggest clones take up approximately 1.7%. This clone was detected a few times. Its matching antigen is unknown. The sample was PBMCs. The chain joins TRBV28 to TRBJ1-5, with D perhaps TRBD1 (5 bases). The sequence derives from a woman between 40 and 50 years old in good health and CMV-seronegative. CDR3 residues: CASSLEQGGGSNQPQHF. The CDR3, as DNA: TGTGCCAGCAGTTTAGAGCAGGGAGGTGGTAGCAATCAGCCCCAGCATTTT.